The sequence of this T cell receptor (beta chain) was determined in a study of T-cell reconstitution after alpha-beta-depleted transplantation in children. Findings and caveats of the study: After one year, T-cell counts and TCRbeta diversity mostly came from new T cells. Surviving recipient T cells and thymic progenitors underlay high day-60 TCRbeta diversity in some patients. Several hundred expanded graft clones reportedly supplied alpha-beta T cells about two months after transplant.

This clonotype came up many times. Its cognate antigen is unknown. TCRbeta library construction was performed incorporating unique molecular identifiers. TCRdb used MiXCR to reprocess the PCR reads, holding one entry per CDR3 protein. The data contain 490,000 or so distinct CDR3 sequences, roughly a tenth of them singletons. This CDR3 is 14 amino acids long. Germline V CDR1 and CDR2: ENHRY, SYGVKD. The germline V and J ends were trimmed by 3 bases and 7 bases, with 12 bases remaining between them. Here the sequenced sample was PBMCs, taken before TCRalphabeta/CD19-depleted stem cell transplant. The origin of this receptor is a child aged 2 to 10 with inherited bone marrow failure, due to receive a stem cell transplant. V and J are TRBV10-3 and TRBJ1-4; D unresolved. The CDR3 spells CAISDWGGGEKLFF. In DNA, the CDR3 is TGTGCCATCAGTGACTGGGGTGGAGGTGAAAAACTGTTTTTT.